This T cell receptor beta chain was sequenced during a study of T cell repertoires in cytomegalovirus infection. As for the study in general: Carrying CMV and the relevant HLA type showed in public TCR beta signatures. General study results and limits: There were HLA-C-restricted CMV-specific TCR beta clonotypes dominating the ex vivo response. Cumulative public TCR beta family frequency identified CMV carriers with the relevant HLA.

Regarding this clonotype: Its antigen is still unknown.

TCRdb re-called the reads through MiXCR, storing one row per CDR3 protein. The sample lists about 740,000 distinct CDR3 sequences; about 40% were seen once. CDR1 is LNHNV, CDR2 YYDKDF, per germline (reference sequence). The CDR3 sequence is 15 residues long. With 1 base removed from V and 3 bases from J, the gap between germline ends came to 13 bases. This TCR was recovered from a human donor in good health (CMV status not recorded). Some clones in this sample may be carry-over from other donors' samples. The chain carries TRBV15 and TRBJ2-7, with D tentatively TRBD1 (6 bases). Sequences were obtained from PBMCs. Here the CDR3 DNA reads TGTGCCACCAGCAGAGCAGGGGTCGTTTTCTACGAGCAGTACTTC. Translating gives CATSRAGVVFYEQYF.